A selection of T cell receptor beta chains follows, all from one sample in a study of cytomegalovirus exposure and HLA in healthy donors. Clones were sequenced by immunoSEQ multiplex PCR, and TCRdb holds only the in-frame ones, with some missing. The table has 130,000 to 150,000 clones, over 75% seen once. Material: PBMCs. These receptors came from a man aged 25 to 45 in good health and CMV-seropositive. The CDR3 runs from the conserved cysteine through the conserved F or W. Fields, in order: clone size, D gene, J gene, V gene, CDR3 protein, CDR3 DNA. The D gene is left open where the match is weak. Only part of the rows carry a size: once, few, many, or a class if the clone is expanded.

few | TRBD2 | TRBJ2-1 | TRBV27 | CASSATSGGREQFF | TGTGCCAGCAGTGCGACTAGCGGGGGTCGTGAGCAGTTCTTC
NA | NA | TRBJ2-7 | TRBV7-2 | CASSPWGGGGSYEQYF | TGTGCCAGCAGCCCTTGGGGGGGCGGGGGATCCTACGAGCAGTACTTC
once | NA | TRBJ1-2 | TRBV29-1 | CSGGGVYGYTF | TGCAGCGGCGGGGGGGTCTATGGCTACACCTTC
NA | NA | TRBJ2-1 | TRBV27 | CASTSRHSGTAGDNEQFF | TGTGCCAGCACATCCCGACACTCCGGGACAGCGGGAGACAATGAGCAGTTCTTC
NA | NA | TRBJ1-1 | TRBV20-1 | CSAHRDPEAFF | TGCAGTGCTCACAGAGACCCTGAAGCTTTCTTT
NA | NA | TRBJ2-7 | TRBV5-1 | CASSLARQTYEQYF | TGCGCCAGCAGCTTGGCCCGACAGACCTACGAGCAGTACTTC
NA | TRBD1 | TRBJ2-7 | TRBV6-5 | CASSYGTGEWYYEQYF | TGTGCCAGCAGTTACGGGACAGGAGAGTGGTACTACGAGCAGTACTTC
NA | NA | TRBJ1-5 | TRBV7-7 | CASSVDRYQPQHF | TGTGCCAGCAGCGTTGACAGGTATCAGCCCCAGCATTTT
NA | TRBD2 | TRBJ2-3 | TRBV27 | CASSPELAAFTDTQYF | TGTGCCAGCAGCCCCGAACTAGCGGCTTTCACAGATACGCAGTATTTT
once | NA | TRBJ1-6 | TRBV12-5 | CASGLRDSPLHF | TGTGCTAGTGGCCTCAGGGATTCACCCCTCCACTTT
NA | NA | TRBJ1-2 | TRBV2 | CASSSGLGGYTF | TGTGCCAGTTCTTCAGGGCTCGGTGGCTACACCTTC
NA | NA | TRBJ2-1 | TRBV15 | CAISRWTVVGDEQFF | TGTGCCATCAGTCGGTGGACAGTGGTCGGGGATGAGCAGTTCTTC
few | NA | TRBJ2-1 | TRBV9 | CASSVVGGSYNEQFF | TGTGCCAGCAGCGTAGTGGGGGGTTCCTACAATGAGCAGTTCTTC
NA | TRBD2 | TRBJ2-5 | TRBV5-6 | CASSLTSGETQYF | TGTGCCAGCAGCTTGACTAGCGGAGAGACCCAGTACTTC
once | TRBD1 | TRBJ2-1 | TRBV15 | CATSRDRDRVNEQFF | TGTGCCACCAGCAGAGATAGGGACAGGGTGAATGAGCAGTTCTTC
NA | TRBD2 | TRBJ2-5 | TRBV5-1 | CASSLGPGEGETQYF | TGCGCCAGCAGCTTGGGTCCGGGGGAGGGAGAGACCCAGTACTTC
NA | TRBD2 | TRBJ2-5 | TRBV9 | CASSVGLAGPQETQYF | TGTGCCAGCAGCGTAGGACTAGCGGGGCCCCAAGAGACCCAGTACTTC
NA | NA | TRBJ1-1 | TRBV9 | CASSFARYIEAFF | TGTGCCAGCAGCTTCGCCAGGTACATTGAAGCTTTCTTT
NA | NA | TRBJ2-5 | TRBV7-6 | CASSPNVGETQYF | TGTGCCAGCAGCCCCAATGTCGGTGAGACCCAGTACTTC
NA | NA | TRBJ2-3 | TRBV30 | CAWSVSGLMDTQYF | TGTGCCTGGAGTGTATCCGGACTGATGGATACGCAGTATTTT
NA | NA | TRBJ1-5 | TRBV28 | CASRTFYSNQPQHF | TGTGCCAGTCGGACATTTTATAGCAATCAGCCCCAGCATTTT
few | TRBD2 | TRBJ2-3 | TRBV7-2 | CASSLVGTSATDTQYF | TGTGCCAGCAGCTTAGTAGGGACTAGCGCCACAGATACGCAGTATTTT
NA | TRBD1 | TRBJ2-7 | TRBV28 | CASSGAGGSYEQYF | TGTGCCAGCTCAGGGGCAGGGGGCTCCTACGAGCAGTACTTC
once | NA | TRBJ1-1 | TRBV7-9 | CASSLGSGNTEAFF | TGTGCCAGCAGCTTAGGTTCCGGGAACACTGAAGCTTTCTTT
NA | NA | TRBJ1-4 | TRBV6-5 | CASRNRVTNEKLFF | TGTGCCAGCAGAAACAGGGTGACTAATGAAAAACTGTTTTTT
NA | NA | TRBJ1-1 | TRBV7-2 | CASSLLRQNTEAFF | TGTGCCAGCAGCTTACTAAGACAGAACACTGAAGCTTTCTTT
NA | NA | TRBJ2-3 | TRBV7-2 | CASRGWRGTDTQYF | TGTGCCAGCAGGGGTTGGCGGGGCACAGATACGCAGTATTTT
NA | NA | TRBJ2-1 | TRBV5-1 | CASSLATDNEQFF | TGCGCCAGCAGCTTGGCGACAGACAATGAGCAGTTCTTC
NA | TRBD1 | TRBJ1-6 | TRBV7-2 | CASSSGGTYNSPLHF | TGTGCCAGCAGCTCAGGGGGCACCTATAATTCACCCCTCCACTTT
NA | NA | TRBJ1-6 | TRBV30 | CAWNLQVYNSPLHF | TGTGCCTGGAATCTTCAGGTTTATAATTCACCCCTCCACTTT
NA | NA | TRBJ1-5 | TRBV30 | CAWKRSPGNQPQHF | TGTGCCTGGAAGAGGAGTCCGGGCAATCAGCCCCAGCATTTT
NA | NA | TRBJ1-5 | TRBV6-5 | CASSYSRGFGQPQHF | TGTGCCAGCAGTTACTCGAGGGGGTTTGGTCAGCCCCAGCATTTT
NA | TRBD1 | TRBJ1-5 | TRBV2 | CASRTGDNQPQHF | TGTGCCAGCAGGACAGGGGACAATCAGCCCCAGCATTTT
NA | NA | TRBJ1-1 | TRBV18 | CASSPRTDNTEAFF | TGTGCCAGCTCACCAAGGACAGACAACACTGAAGCTTTCTTT
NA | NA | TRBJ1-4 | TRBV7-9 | CASSLTGGFSVSGNEKLFF | TGTGCCAGCAGCTTAACTGGCGGTTTTTCGGTATCGGGTAATGAAAAACTGTTTTTT
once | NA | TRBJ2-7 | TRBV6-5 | CASSSYNEQYF | TGTGCCAGCAGTTCCTATAACGAGCAGTACTTC
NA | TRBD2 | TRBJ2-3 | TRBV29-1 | CSVEGFAAGGPRTDTQYF | TGCAGCGTTGAAGGGTTTGCAGCGGGAGGGCCGCGCACAGATACGCAGTATTTT
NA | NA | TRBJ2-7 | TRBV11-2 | CASSLETVPTYEQYF | TGTGCCAGCAGCTTGGAGACAGTCCCTACCTACGAGCAGTACTTC
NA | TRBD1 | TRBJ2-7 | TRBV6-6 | CASSPRDRSSYEQYF | TGTGCCAGCAGCCCCCGGGACAGAAGCTCCTACGAGCAGTACTTC
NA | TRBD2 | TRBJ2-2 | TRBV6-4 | CASSLAGTGELFF | TGTGCCAGCAGTCTAGCGGGGACCGGGGAGCTGTTTTTT
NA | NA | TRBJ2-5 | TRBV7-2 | CASSFAETQYF | TGTGCCAGCAGCTTTGCGGAGACCCAGTACTTC
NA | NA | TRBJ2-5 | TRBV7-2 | CASSSPGETQYF | TGTGCCAGCAGCTCCCCGGGGGAGACCCAGTACTTC
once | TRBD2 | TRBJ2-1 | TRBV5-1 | CASSDRRLAGSGSYNEQFF | TGCGCCAGCAGCGACAGACGACTAGCGGGGTCGGGTTCCTACAATGAGCAGTTCTTC
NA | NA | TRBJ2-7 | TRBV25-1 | CASSAGNPYEQYF | TGTGCCAGCAGTGCAGGGAACCCCTACGAGCAGTACTTC
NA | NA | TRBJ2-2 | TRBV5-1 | CASSLTGTNTGELFF | TGCGCCAGCAGCTTGACCGGGACAAACACCGGGGAGCTGTTTTTT
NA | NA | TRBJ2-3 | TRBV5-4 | CASSLVGVNTDTQYF | TGTGCCAGCAGCTTGGTAGGGGTTAACACAGATACGCAGTATTTT
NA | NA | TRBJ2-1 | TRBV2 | CASSERRGLFNEQFF | TGTGCCAGCAGTGAACGGCGGGGCCTCTTCAATGAGCAGTTCTTC
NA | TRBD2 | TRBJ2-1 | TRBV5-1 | CASSSAGTSVTSEQFF | TGCGCCAGCAGCTCGGCAGGGACTAGCGTTACGTCTGAGCAGTTCTTC